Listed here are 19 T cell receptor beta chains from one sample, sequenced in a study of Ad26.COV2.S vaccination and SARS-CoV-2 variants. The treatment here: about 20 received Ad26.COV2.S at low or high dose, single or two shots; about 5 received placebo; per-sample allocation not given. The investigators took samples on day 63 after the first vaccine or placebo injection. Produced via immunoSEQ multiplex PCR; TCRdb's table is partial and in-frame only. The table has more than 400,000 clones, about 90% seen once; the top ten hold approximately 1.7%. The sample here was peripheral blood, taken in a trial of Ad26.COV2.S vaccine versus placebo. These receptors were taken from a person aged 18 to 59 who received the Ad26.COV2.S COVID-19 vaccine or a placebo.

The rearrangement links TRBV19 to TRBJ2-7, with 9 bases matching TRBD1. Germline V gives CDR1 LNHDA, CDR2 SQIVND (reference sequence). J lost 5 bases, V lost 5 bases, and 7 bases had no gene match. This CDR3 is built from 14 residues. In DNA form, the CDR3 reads TGTGCCAGTAGTGCCGGACAGGGGATAAACGAGCAGTACTTC. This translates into CASSAGQGINEQYF.

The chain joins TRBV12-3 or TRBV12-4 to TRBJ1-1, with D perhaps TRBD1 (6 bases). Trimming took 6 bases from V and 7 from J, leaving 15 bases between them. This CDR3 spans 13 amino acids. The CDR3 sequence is CASSQGGGGEAFF. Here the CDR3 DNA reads TGTGCCAGCAGCCAAGGGGGAGGAGGTGAAGCTTTCTTT.

The CDR3 sequence: CASRPGTGYPYEQYF. The CDR3 DNA sequence: TGTGCCAGCAGGCCCGGGACAGGTTACCCCTACGAGCAGTACTTC. The chain uses TRBV7-8 and TRBJ2-7; 8 positions agree with TRBD1. Germline V CDR1 and CDR2: SGHVS, FQNEAQ. CDR3 length equals 15 residues. V dropped 6 bases and J dropped 2; count of bases not matched to a gene: 9.

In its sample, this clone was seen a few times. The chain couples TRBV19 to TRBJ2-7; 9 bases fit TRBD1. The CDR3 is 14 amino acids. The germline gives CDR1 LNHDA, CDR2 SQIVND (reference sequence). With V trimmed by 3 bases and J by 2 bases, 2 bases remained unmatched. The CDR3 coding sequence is TGTGCCAGTAGTATGGGGACAGGGACCTACGAGCAGTACTTC. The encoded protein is CASSMGTGTYEQYF.

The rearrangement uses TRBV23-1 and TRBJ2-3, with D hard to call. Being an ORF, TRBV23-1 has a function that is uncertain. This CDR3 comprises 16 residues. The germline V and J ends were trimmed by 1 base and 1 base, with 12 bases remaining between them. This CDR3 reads CASSQWAVPGTDTQYF. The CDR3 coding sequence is TGCGCCAGCAGTCAATGGGCAGTGCCCGGCACAGATACGCAGTATTTT.

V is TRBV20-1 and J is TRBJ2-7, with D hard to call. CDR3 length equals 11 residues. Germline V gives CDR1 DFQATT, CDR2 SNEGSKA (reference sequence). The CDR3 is CSVLSSYEQYF. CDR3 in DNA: TGCAGCGTGTTGAGTAGCTACGAGCAGTACTTC.

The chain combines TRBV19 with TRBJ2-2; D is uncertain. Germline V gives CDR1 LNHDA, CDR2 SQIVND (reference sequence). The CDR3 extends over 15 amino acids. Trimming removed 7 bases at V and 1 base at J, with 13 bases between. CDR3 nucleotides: TGTGCCAGTAAGTCCGGACCTCAGAACACCGGGGAGCTGTTTTTT. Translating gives CASKSGPQNTGELFF.

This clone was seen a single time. CDR3 region: CASIHLGGEAFF. Written as DNA, the CDR3 is TGTGCCAGCATTCACTTGGGCGGTGAAGCTTTCTTT. The chain links TRBV28 to TRBJ1-1; D not certain. V was cut by 7 bases and J by 7 bases, with 13 bases left in between. CDR3 length: 12 residues. CDR1 is MDHEN, CDR2 SYDVKM, per germline.

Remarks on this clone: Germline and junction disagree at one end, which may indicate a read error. As DNA, the CDR3 is TGTGCTAGCAGCTTGAGCGGGGCTGGGGGAGAGACCCAGTACTTC. Translation gives CASSLSGAGGETQYF. This sequence joins TRBV7-7 and TRBJ2-5; the match to TRBD2 covers 7 bases. Germline V gene data show CDR1 as SSHAT and CDR2 as FNYEAQ (reference sequence). This CDR3 comprises 15 residues.

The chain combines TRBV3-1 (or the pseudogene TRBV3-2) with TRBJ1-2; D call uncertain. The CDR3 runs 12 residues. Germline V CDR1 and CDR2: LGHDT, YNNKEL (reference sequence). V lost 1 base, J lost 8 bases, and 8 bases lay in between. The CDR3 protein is CASSQGARGYTF. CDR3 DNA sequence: TGTGCCAGCAGCCAAGGTGCCCGGGGCTACACCTTC.

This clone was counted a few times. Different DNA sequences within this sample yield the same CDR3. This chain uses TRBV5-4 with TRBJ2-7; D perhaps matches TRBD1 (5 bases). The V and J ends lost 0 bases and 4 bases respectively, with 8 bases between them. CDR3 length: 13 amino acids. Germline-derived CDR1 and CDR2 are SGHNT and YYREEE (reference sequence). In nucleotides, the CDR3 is TGTGCCAGCAGCTTGGGGACACTGTACGAGCAGTACTTC. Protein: CASSLGTLYEQYF. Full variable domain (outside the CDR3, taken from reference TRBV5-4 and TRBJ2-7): ETGVTQSPTHLIKTRGQQVTLRCSSQSGHNTVSWYQQALGQGPQFIFQYYREEENGRGNFPPRFSGLQFPNYSSELNVNALELDDSALYLCASSLGTLYEQYFGPGTRLTVT.

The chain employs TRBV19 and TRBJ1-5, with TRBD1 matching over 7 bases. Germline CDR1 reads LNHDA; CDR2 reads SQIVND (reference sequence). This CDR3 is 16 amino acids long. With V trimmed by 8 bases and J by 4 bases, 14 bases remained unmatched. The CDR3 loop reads CASLPDPGQLNQPQHF. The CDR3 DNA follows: TGTGCCAGTCTTCCTGACCCGGGACAGCTAAATCAGCCCCAGCATTTT.

The CDR3 is CASIPRVFPEAFF. The DNA of the CDR3 is TGTGCCAGCATCCCTCGGGTTTTCCCCGAAGCTTTCTTT. The chain uses TRBV6-2 or TRBV6-3 and TRBJ1-1; no firm D call. Trimming pared 7 bases from V and 8 bases from J, leaving 17 bases between. Germline V gives CDR1 MNHEY, CDR2 SVGEGT. CDR3 length: 13 residues.

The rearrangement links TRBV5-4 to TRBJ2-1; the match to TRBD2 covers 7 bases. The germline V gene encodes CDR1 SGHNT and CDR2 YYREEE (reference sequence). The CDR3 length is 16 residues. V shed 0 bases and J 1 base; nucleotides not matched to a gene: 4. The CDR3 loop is CASSLVVGGSYNEQFF. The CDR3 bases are TGTGCCAGCAGCTTGGTTGTCGGGGGGTCCTACAATGAGCAGTTCTTC.

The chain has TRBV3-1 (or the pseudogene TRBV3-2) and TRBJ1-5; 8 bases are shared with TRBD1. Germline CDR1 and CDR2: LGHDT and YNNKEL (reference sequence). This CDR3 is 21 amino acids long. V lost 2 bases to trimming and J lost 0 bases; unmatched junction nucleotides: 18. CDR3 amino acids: CASSQLKIGGQGVYSNQPQHF. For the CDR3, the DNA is TGTGCCAGCAGCCAACTAAAGATTGGAGGACAGGGAGTTTATAGCAATCAGCCCCAGCATTTT.

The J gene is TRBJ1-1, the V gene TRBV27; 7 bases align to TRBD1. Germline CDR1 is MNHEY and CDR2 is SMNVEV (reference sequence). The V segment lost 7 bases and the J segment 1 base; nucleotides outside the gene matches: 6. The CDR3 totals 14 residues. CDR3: CASTPTGRNTEAFF. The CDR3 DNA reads TGTGCCAGCACCCCGACAGGGCGGAACACTGAAGCTTTCTTT.

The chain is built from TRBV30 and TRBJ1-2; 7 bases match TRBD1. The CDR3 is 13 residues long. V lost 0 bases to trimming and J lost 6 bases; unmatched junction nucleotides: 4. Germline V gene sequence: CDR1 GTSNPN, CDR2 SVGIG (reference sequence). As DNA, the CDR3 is TGTGCCTGGAGTGTACAGGGGATAAATGGCTACACCTTC. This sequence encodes CAWSVQGINGYTF.

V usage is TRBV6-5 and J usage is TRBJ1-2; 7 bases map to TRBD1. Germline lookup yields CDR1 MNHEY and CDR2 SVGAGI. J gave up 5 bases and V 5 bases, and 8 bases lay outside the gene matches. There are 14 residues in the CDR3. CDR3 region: CASSTGTVVYGYTF. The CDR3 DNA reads TGTGCCAGCAGTACCGGGACAGTAGTTTATGGCTACACCTTC.

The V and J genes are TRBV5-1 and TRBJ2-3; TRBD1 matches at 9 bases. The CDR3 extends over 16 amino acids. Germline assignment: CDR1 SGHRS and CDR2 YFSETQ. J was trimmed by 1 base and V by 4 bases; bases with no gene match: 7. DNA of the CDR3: TGCGCCAGCAGCCGGGGTCGGGACAGGGGCACAGATACGCAGTATTTT. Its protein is CASSRGRDRGTDTQYF.